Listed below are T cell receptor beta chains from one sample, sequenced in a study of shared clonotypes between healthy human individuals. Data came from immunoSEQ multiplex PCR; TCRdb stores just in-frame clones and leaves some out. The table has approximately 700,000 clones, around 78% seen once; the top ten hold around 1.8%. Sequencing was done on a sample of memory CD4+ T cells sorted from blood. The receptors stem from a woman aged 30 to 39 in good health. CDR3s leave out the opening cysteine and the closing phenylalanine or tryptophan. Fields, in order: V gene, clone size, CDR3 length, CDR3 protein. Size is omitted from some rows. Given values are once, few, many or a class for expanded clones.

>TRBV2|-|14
ASSSTGGPFSYEQY
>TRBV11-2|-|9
ASSPSYTQY
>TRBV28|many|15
ASSSYSDRGGSEKLF
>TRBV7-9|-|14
ASSSVPGTTRGEQY
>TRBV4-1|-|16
ASSQGGITRATNEKLF
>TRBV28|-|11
ASSLPQGYEQF
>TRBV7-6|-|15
ASSLINRADSTDTQY
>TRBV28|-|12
ASSQGASNQPQH
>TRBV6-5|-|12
ASSLRAGRNGYT
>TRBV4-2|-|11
ASSQESGYGYT
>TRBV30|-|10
ASTGGGETQY
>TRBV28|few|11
ASNPPGRMEAF
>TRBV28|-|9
ASSSGDSLY
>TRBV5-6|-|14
ASSRRTSGAPNEQF
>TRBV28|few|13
ASTLGGNSNQPQH
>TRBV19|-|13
ASSPGTGGFQPQH
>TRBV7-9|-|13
ASSLHTGVDYGYT